What follows are 22 T cell receptor beta chains derived from one specimen sequenced in a study of blood T cell repertoires in COVID-19. TCRdb's copy holds only in-frame clones and misses some; the assay was immunoSEQ multiplex PCR. The data contain approximately 94,000 clones, about 82% of them seen just once; the ten biggest clones take up around 15%. The sequenced sample was peripheral blood. These receptors originate from a man aged 45-65 years with active or convalescent COVID-19.

This chain uses TRBV24-1 with TRBJ2-2; 7 bases match TRBD1. V lost 7 bases, J lost 4 bases, and 8 bases stayed unmatched. The CDR3 consists of 15 residues. CDR1 is KGHDR, CDR2 SFDVKD, per germline. The CDR3 DNA sequence: TGTGCCACCAGGGGAACAGGGGTCGGCACCGGGGAGCTGTTTTTT. Residues: CATRGTGVGTGELFF.

This clone occurred a few times. The genes are TRBV21-1 and TRBJ2-5; the table names TRBD2, a call not compared with the DNA. TRBV21-1 is flagged as a pseudogene. The CDR3 extends over 16 amino acids. The CDR3 reads CASSKPGLAGEETQYF. The CDR3 DNA reads TGTGCCAGCAGCAAACCGGGACTAGCGGGAGAAGAGACCCAGTACTTC.

This clone was seen once. This chain connects TRBV2 to TRBJ2-1; D possibly corresponds to TRBD1 (6 bases). The germline V gene encodes CDR1 SNHLY and CDR2 FYNNEI. Between the trimmed V and J ends, which lost 10 bases and 10 bases, there was a span of 23 bases. The CDR3 is 14 residues long. This chain's CDR3 is CATNQQGSSLEQFF. In DNA, the CDR3 is TGTGCCACCAATCAACAGGGTTCCAGCCTAGAGCAGTTCTTC.

CDR3 nucleotide sequence: TGTGCCACCAGTGATTTTAAACAGGGTTCCTACAATGAGCAGTTCTTC. This sequence encodes CATSDFKQGSYNEQFF. The rearrangement uses TRBV24-1 and TRBJ2-1, with D possibly matching TRBD1 (6 bases). Per the germline V gene, CDR1 is KGHDR and CDR2 is SFDVKD. The CDR3 has 16 amino acids. V lost 1 base and J 1 base, leaving 10 bases between the germline ends.

The chain joins TRBV5-1 to TRBJ1-2; D gene uncertain. The V gene lost 0 bases and the J gene lost 1 base, with 7 bases spanning the gap. CDR1 and CDR2 from the germline V gene are SGHRS and YFSETQ. CDR3 length equals 14 residues. CDR3 bases: TGCGCCAGCAGCTTGGACCAGGATAACTATGGCTACACCTTC. Protein sequence: CASSLDQDNYGYTF.

This clone was seen a handful of times. The chain couples TRBV20-1 to TRBJ1-1, with D possibly being TRBD1 (6 bases). Deletions cut 2 bases from V and 11 bases from J, with 12 bases between. This CDR3 is built from 11 residues. CDR1 DFQATT and CDR2 SNEGSKA come from the germline V gene (reference sequence). In nucleotides, the CDR3 is TGCAGTGCTAGAAGGGACATAAAGGCTTTCTTT. Translated: CSARRDIKAFF.

The chain recombines TRBV5-1 with TRBJ2-7; a possible D gene is TRBD2 (6 bases). The CDR3 sequence is 17 residues long. Germline CDR1 reads SGHRS; CDR2 reads YFSETQ. V shed 2 bases and J shed 2 bases, with 20 bases lying between them. The CDR3 DNA reads as TGCGCCAGCAGCTTTAGCCACCCGGCTAGCGACCCCTACGAGCAGTACTTC. It codes for CASSFSHPASDPYEQYF. Complete variable domain (other parts from reference TRBV5-1 and TRBJ2-7): KAGVTQTPRYLIKTRGQQVTLSCSPISGHRSVSWYQQTPGQGLQFLFEYFSETQRNKGNFPGRFSGRQFSNSRSEMNVSTLELGDSALYLCASSFSHPASDPYEQYFGPGTRLTVT.

This chain connects TRBV9 to TRBJ2-2, with D possibly being TRBD1 (6 bases). Germline V lookup: CDR1 SGDLS, CDR2 YYNGEE. Trimming cost V 4 bases and J 0 bases, with 7 bases left between them. The CDR3 has 14 amino acids. The CDR3 region is CASSYRANTGELFF. CDR3 coding DNA: TGTGCCAGCAGCTACAGGGCGAACACCGGGGAGCTGTTTTTT.

The gene calls are TRBV13 and TRBJ2-5, with a weak D call TRBD1 (6 bases). Trimming stripped 0 bases from V and 4 bases from J, with 18 bases between. CDR1 is PRHDT and CDR2 is FYEKMQ in the germline V gene (reference sequence). The CDR3 totals 17 residues. The chain's CDR3 is CASSLGRGTGSSETQYF. Here the CDR3 DNA reads TGTGCCAGCAGCTTAGGCCGCGGTACAGGGTCGTCAGAGACCCAGTACTTC.

This chain uses TRBV24-1 with TRBJ2-2; D gene uncertain. Trimming took off 2 bases at V and 0 bases at J, with 9 bases between the two ends. Germline CDR1 and CDR2: KGHDR and SFDVKD. CDR3 length equals 16 residues. CDR3 DNA: TGTGCCACCAGTGATTCAACGGTTTCGAACACCGGGGAGCTGTTTTTT. This sequence encodes CATSDSTVSNTGELFF.

This chain joins TRBV29-1 and TRBJ2-3; D unresolved. V lost 0 bases to trimming and J lost 1 base, with 8 bases between them. CDR3 length equals 14 residues. Germline values: CDR1 SQVTM, CDR2 ANQGSEA. The CDR3 sequence: CSVEDPRGTDTQYF. The CDR3 coding sequence is TGCAGCGTTGAAGATCCTCGAGGCACAGATACGCAGTATTTT.

V gene TRBV19 combines with J gene TRBJ1-3; 11 bases match TRBD1. This CDR3 is 14 amino acids long. V dropped 11 bases and J dropped 3; count of bases not matched to a gene: 6. Germline loops: CDR1 LNHDA, CDR2 SQIVND (reference sequence). The CDR3 spells CAAQDRGLGNTIYF. The CDR3 DNA sequence: TGTGCCGCCCAGGACAGGGGGCTTGGAAACACCATATATTTT.

The J gene is TRBJ2-2, the V gene TRBV7-6; D not certain. CDR1 SGHVS and CDR2 FNYEAQ come from the germline V gene. Trimming left V 5 bases short and J 3 bases short, with 10 bases between. The CDR3 covers 14 residues. The CDR3 DNA follows: TGTGCCAGCAGCCTCGTGAGTGACACCGGGGAGCTGTTTTTT. Translating it yields CASSLVSDTGELFF. Together with reference TRBV7-6 and TRBJ2-2, the CDR3 gives the full variable domain: GAGVSQSPRYKVTKRGQDVALRCDPISGHVSLYWYRQALGQGPEFLTYFNYEAQQDKSGLPNDRFSAERPEGSISTLTIQRTEQRDSAMYRCASSLVSDTGELFFGEGSRLTVL.

The chain is built from TRBV25-1 and TRBJ1-1, with TRBD1 matching over 7 bases. Trimming cost V 1 base and J 1 base; bases outside gene matches: 6. Germline CDR1 and CDR2: MGHDK and SYGVNS. The CDR3 loop spans 16 amino acids. The CDR3 spells CASSESPGQKNTEAFF. The DNA for the CDR3 is TGTGCCAGCAGTGAATCGCCGGGACAGAAGAACACTGAAGCTTTCTTT.

The rearrangement links TRBV18 to TRBJ2-1; D perhaps matches TRBD2 (6 bases). The V and J ends lost 5 bases and 5 bases respectively, with 19 bases between them. Germline V gene sequence: CDR1 KGHSH, CDR2 LQKENI. The CDR3 length is 16 residues. CDR3: CASSGSSERLNNEQFF. The CDR3 DNA is TGTGCCAGCTCAGGGTCTAGCGAAAGGCTAAACAATGAGCAGTTCTTC.

The gene calls are TRBV6-2 or TRBV6-3 and TRBJ2-6, with a possible D match to TRBD2 (6 bases). The germline V and J ends were trimmed by 6 bases and 3 bases, with 15 bases remaining between them. The CDR3 length is 16 residues. Germline V gives CDR1 MNHEY, CDR2 SVGEGT. The CDR3 region is CASSSPTGVGANVLTF. In DNA, the CDR3 is TGTGCCAGCAGCTCCCCCACGGGGGTTGGGGCCAACGTCCTGACTTTC.

The gene calls are TRBV6-6 and TRBJ2-5; 7 bases fit TRBD1. The CDR3 is 14 residues long. V shed 5 bases and J 4 bases; nucleotides not matched to a gene: 7. Germline-derived CDR1 and CDR2 are MNHNY and SVGAGI (reference sequence). In nucleotides, the CDR3 is TGTGCCAGCAGTGGAGACAGGGACGGAGAGACCCAGTACTTC. It translates to CASSGDRDGETQYF.

The V call is TRBV3-1 (or the pseudogene TRBV3-2), the J call TRBJ2-5; 9 nucleotides match TRBD2. The CDR3 runs to 14 residues. After removal of 4 bases from V and 7 bases from J, the junction contained 7 bases not matched to a gene. In germline, CDR1 is LGHDT, CDR2 YNNKEL (reference sequence). The CDR3 here is CASSPFSGSGTQYF. In DNA, the CDR3 is TGTGCCAGCAGCCCCTTTAGCGGGAGTGGGACCCAGTACTTC.

The chain has TRBV28 and TRBJ2-7; a weak D match, TRBD1 (6 bases). The V end was cut by 5 bases, the J end by 7 bases, with 18 bases between. Germline V gene lookup returns CDR1 MDHEN and CDR2 SYDVKM. The CDR3 is made up of 14 amino acids. The CDR3 loop reads CASSPMRRGEEQYF. CDR3 DNA: TGTGCCAGCAGTCCAATGCGCAGGGGTGAGGAGCAGTACTTC.

The chain is built from TRBV5-1 and TRBJ2-1; unclear D gene. The V gene lost 0 bases and the J gene lost 6 bases, with 7 bases spanning the gap. The CDR3 loop spans 13 amino acids. CDR1 and CDR2 (germline): SGHRS, YFSETQ. CDR3 DNA sequence: TGCGCCAGCAGCTTGGCCAACTCCAATGAGCAGTTCTTC. Protein: CASSLANSNEQFF.

The V gene is TRBV7-9, the J gene TRBJ1-1; possible D gene TRBD1, 6 bases. Germline CDR1 reads SEHNR; CDR2 reads FQNEAQ (reference sequence). The CDR3 runs 16 residues. V dropped 6 bases and J dropped 0 bases, with 17 bases sitting between them. The CDR3 DNA reads as TGTGCCAGCAGTTCACCGGGACATTACATGAACACTGAAGCTTTCTTT. Translated: CASSSPGHYMNTEAFF.

The chain employs TRBV24-1 and TRBJ2-3; D remains ambiguous. This CDR3 has 13 residues. CDR1 and CDR2 (germline): KGHDR, SFDVKD. V lost 12 bases to trimming and J lost 5 bases, with 17 bases between them. The CDR3 DNA follows: TGTGCCGCCCCCGGGTTAGCTGGAGATACGCAGTATTTT. Residues: CAAPGLAGDTQYF.